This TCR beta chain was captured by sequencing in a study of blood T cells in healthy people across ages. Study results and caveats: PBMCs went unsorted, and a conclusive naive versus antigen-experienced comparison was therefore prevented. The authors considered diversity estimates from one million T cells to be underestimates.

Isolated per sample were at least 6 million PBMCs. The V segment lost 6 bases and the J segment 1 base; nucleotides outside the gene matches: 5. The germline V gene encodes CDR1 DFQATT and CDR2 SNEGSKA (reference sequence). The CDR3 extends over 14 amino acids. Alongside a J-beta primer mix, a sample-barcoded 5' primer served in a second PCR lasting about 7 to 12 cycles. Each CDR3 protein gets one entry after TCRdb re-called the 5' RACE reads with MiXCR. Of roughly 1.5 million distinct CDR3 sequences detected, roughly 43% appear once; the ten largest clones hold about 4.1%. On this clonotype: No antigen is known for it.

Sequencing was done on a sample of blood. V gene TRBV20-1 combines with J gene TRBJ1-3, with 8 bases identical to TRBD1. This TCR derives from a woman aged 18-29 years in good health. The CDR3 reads CSAPDRVSGNTIYF. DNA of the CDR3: TGCAGTGCCCCGGACAGGGTATCTGGAAACACCATATATTTT.